This T cell receptor (beta chain) was profiled in a study of cytomegalovirus exposure and HLA in healthy donors. About this clone: Antigen specificity is unknown.

Overall study results and limits: Most likely, a cluster of highly shared sequence variants arose as a sequencing artifact. A few CMV-associated chains proved CMV antigen-specific in vitro.

The germline V gene encodes CDR1 SGHTA and CDR2 FQGNSA. The CDR3 totals 13 residues. V lost 6 bases and J lost 6, with 12 bases in between. This PCR relied on a set of 60 Vbeta primers and 13 Jbeta primers. Clones were sequenced by immunoSEQ multiplex PCR, and TCRdb holds only the in-frame ones, with some missing. The sample holds under 200,000 clones, 60% to 85% seen once. V usage is TRBV7-2 and J usage is TRBJ1-5; tentatively, D is TRBD1 (5 bases). The specimen was PBMCs. The sequence was obtained from a woman aged 40 to 49 in good health and CMV-seropositive. The CDR3 here is CASRAGVSQPQHF. DNA of the CDR3: TGTGCCAGCAGGGCGGGGGTGAGTCAGCCCCAGCATTTT.